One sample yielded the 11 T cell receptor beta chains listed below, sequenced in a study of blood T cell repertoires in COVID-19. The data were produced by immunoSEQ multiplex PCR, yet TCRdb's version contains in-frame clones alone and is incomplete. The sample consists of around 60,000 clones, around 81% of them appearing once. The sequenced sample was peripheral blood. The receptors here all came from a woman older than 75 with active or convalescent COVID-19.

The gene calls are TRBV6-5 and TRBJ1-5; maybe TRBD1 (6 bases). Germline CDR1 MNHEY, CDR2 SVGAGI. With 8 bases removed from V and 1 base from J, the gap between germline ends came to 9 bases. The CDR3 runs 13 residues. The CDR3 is CASGRGSNQPQHF. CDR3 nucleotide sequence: TGTGCCAGCGGAAGGGGGAGCAATCAGCCCCAGCATTTT.

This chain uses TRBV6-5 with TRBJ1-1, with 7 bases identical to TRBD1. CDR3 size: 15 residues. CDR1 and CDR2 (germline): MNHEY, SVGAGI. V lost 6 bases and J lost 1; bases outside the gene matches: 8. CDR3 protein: CASRLPGTANTEAFF. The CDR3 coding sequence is TGTGCCAGCAGACTACCCGGGACAGCGAACACTGAAGCTTTCTTT.

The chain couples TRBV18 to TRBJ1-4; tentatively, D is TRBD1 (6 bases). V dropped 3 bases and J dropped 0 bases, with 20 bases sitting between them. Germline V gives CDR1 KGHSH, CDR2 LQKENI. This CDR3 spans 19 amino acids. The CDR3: CASSPLKLTGIATNEKLFF. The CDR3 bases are TGTGCCAGCTCACCGTTGAAACTAACAGGGATAGCAACTAATGAAAAACTGTTTTTT.

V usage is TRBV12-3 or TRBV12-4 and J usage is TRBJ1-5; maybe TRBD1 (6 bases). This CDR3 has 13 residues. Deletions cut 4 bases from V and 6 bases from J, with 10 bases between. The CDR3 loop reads CASSSGDLQPQHF. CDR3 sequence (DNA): TGTGCCAGCAGTTCAGGGGATCTTCAGCCCCAGCATTTT.

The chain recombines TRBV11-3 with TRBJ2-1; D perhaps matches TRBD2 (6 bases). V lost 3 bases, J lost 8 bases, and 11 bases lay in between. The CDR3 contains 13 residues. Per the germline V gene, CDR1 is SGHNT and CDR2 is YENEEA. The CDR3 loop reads CASSLEGAYEQFF. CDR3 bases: TGTGCCAGCAGCTTGGAGGGAGCCTATGAGCAGTTCTTC.

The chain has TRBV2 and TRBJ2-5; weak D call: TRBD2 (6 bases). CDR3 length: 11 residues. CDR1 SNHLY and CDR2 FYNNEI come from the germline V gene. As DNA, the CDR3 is TGTGCTCCCTTGGTCGGGGGGACCCAGTACTTC. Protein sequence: CAPLVGGTQYF.

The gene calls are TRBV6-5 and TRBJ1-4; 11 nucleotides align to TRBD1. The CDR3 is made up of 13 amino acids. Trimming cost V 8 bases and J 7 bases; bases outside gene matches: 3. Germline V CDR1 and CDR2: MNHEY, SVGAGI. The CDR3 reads CASRTGGGEKLFF. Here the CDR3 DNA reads TGTGCCAGCCGGACAGGGGGCGGTGAAAAACTGTTTTTT.

CDR3 DNA sequence: TGTGCCAGCAGGCCGGACAGATTGAACACCGGGGAGCTGTTTTTT. Its translation: CASRPDRLNTGELFF. This chain joins TRBV28 and TRBJ2-2; maybe TRBD1 (6 bases). Germline loops: CDR1 MDHEN, CDR2 SYDVKM. V shed 6 bases and J shed 1 base, with 12 bases lying between them. There are 15 residues in the CDR3.

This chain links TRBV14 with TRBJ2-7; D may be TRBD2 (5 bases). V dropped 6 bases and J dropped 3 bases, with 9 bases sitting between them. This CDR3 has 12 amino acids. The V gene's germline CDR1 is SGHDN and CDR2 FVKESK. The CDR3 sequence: CASRGSGYEQYF. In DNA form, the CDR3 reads TGTGCCAGCAGGGGCAGCGGCTACGAGCAGTACTTC.

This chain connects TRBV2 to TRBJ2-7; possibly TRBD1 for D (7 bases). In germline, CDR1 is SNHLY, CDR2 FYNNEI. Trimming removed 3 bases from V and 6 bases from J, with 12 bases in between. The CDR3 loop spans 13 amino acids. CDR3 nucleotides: TGTGCCAGCAGTGAGGAGGGGGCGGGCGAGCAGTACTTC. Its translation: CASSEEGAGEQYF.

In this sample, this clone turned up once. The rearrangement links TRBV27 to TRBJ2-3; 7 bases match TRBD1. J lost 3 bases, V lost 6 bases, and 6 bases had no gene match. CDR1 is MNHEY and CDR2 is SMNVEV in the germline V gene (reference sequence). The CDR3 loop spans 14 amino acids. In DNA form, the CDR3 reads TGTGCCAGCAGAAGACAGGGTGGGACAGATACGCAGTATTTT. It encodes CASRRQGGTDTQYF.